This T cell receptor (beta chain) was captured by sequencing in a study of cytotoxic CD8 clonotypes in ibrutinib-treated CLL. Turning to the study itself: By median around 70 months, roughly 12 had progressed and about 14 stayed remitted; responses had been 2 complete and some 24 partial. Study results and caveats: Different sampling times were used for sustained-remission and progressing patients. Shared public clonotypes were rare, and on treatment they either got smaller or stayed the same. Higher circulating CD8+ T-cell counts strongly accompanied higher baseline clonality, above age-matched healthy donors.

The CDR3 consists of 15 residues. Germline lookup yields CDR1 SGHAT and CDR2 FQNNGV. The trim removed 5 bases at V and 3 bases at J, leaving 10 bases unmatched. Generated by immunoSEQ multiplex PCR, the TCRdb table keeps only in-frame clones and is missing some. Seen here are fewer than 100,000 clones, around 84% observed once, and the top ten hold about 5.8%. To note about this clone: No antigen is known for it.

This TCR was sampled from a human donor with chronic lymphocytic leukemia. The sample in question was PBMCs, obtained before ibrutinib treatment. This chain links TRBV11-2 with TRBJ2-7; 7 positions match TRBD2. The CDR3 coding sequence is TGTGCCAGCAGCATCCGTGGGGCGGGGGACTACGAGCAGTACTTC. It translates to CASSIRGAGDYEQYF.